Listed below are T cell receptor beta chains from one sample, sequenced in a study of Ad26.COV2.S vaccination and SARS-CoV-2 variants. Sequencing was performed with immunoSEQ multiplex PCR; in TCRdb, only in-frame clones are kept and a portion is missing. The repertoire includes about 350,000 clones, around 88% of them detected once, and around 10% sits in the top ten. The material sequenced was peripheral blood, taken in a trial of Ad26.COV2.S vaccine versus placebo. These receptors were collected from a person between 18 and 60 years old who received the Ad26.COV2.S COVID-19 vaccine or a placebo. The CDR3 runs from the conserved cysteine through the conserved F or W. The D gene is left open where the match is weak.

v_call	d_call	j_call	cdr3_aa
TRBV6-5	NA	TRBJ1-1	CASSYWQGRTEAFF
TRBV18	NA	TRBJ2-1	CASSPIDASRAGSSYNEQFF
TRBV5-8	NA	TRBJ1-3	CASSHGQTSGNTIYF
TRBV11-2	NA	TRBJ1-1	CASSDHGINTEAFF
TRBV7-3	TRBD1	TRBJ2-3	CASSLMGQGTDTQYF
TRBV10-2	NA	TRBJ2-3	CASSESGLVLTAQYF
TRBV27	TRBD1	TRBJ1-2	CASSLQGATFSSYGYTF
TRBV6-6	NA	TRBJ1-2	CASRDVNPGNYGYTF
TRBV7-2	TRBD1	TRBJ2-7	CASSKDRDRSYEQYF
TRBV5-4	NA	TRBJ2-6	CASSLAKGQVGGANVLTF
TRBV7-2	NA	TRBJ2-5	CASSLGGSRETQYF
TRBV23-1	TRBD1	TRBJ2-7	CASSQRTGYEQYF
TRBV5-1	TRBD1	TRBJ2-7	CASSLGDRHKIYEQYF
TRBV24-1	TRBD2	TRBJ2-1	CATSDLAGGTYNEQFF
TRBV19	NA	TRBJ1-2	CASRTGTDGYTF
TRBV5-1	TRBD1	TRBJ1-2	CASSATGDPNYGYTF
TRBV5-4	TRBD1	TRBJ2-7	CASSSTGKGYEQYF
TRBV2	NA	TRBJ2-1	CASRGGPGEQFF
TRBV27	TRBD1	TRBJ2-5	CASRDSGTGMETQYF
TRBV6-2/TRBV6-3	NA	TRBJ1-1	CASSPVGNTEAFF
TRBV5-1	NA	TRBJ2-4	CASSSGGAGDIQYF
TRBV28	NA	TRBJ2-2	CASSPFTGELFF
TRBV2	TRBD2	TRBJ2-3	CASGGLAGGRDTQYF
TRBV27	NA	TRBJ1-2	CASSLGRGYGYTF
TRBV9	NA	TRBJ2-6	CASSPFPGSLGGANVLTF
TRBV7-2	TRBD2	TRBJ2-1	CASSTRIETSPHEQFF
TRBV9	TRBD2	TRBJ2-1	CASSGGLANAYNEQFF
TRBV28	NA	TRBJ2-7	CASSLGRQGFHEQYF
TRBV10-2	NA	TRBJ1-1	CATKNTEAFF
TRBV11-2	TRBD1	TRBJ1-4	CASSLRPGGNEKLFF
TRBV12-3/TRBV12-4	NA	TRBJ2-7	CASSPTPYEQYF
TRBV28	NA	TRBJ1-2	CASSLGAYGYTF
TRBV4-3	TRBD1	TRBJ1-2	CASSPDRGYGYTF
TRBV6-2/TRBV6-3	NA	TRBJ2-7	CASSPVGYYEQYF
TRBV24-1	NA	TRBJ2-3	CATSDGSDTQYF
TRBV7-9	NA	TRBJ1-1	CASSTHSMNTEAFF
TRBV3-1/TRBV3-2	NA	TRBJ1-1	CASSQGTGNTEAFF
TRBV12-5	TRBD1	TRBJ2-2	CASGPTGDAGELFF
TRBV27	TRBD2	TRBJ2-1	CASSGGSGGPLNEQFF
TRBV5-4	NA	TRBJ2-2	CASSLKGGELFF
TRBV24-1	NA	TRBJ1-5	CATSDRDGDYQPQHF
TRBV27	NA	TRBJ1-2	CASSSPLRGYGYTF